One sample yielded the 25 T cell receptor beta chains listed below, sequenced in a study of T cell repertoires in cytomegalovirus infection. TCRdb re-called the reads with MiXCR, one entry per CDR3 protein. The table shows about 280,000 distinct CDR3 sequences, with roughly a fifth occurring only once. For these TCRs, the target antigens are not known. The sample was cultured PBMCs, taken from culture after CMV antigen stimulation. These receptors all stem from a human donor in good health (CMV status not recorded). Some clones in this sample may be carry-over from other donors' samples.

The chain uses TRBV7-9 and TRBJ2-4, with 14 bases aligning to TRBD2. V was clipped by 5 bases and J by 1 base; unmatched bases: 7. CDR3 length: 18 amino acids. Germline CDR1 is SEHNR and CDR2 is FQNEAQ (reference sequence). The CDR3 sequence: CASSQGLAGDVAKNIQYF. The CDR3, as DNA: TGTGCCAGCAGCCAGGGACTAGCGGGAGACGTCGCCAAAAACATTCAGTACTTC. The complete variable domain, with remaining parts taken from reference TRBV7-9 and TRBJ2-4, reads DTGVSQNPRHKITKRGQNVTFRCDPISEHNRLYWYRQTLGQGPEFLTYFQNEAQLEKSRLLSDRFSAERPKGSFSTLEIQRTEQGDSAMYLCASSQGLAGDVAKNIQYFGAGTRLSVL.

The chain joins TRBV19 to TRBJ1-2; unclear D gene. Germline assignment: CDR1 LNHDA and CDR2 SQIVND (reference sequence). V was clipped by 0 bases and J by 7 bases, with 9 bases between them. This CDR3 comprises 13 residues. CDR3 bases: TGTGCCAGTAGTATAGATCCGGCAGTTGGCTACACCTTC. Residues: CASSIDPAVGYTF.

Only a few counts were recorded for this clonotype. The chain joins TRBV12-3 or TRBV12-4 to TRBJ2-4; D uncertain. Trimming left V 5 bases short and J 1 base short, with 3 bases between. CDR3 length: 12 amino acids. The CDR3 DNA sequence: TGTGCCAGCAGTAAGGCCAAAAACATTCAGTACTTC. Amino acids: CASSKAKNIQYF.

This sequence joins TRBV27 and TRBJ2-1; D call uncertain. In germline, CDR1 is MNHEY, CDR2 SMNVEV (reference sequence). Trimming stripped 5 bases from V and 0 bases from J, with 8 bases between. The CDR3 totals 14 residues. The CDR3 loop reads CASSPIFSYNEQFF. The DNA for the CDR3 is TGTGCCAGCAGTCCTATCTTCTCCTACAATGAGCAGTTCTTC.

This clonotype was recorded many times. The genes are TRBV7-2 and TRBJ2-1, with D unclear. Germline V gives CDR1 SGHTA, CDR2 FQGNSA. V lost 10 bases and J lost 10, with 17 bases in between. The CDR3 is 12 amino acids. In DNA, the CDR3 is TGTGCCACCGAAACGAATAGTCTAGAGCAGTTCTTC. Translated: CATETNSLEQFF.

The chain recombines TRBV7-2 with TRBJ2-3; perhaps TRBD2 as D (6 bases). The CDR3 totals 14 residues. V was clipped by 2 bases and J by 6 bases, with 12 bases between them. CDR1 and CDR2 (germline): SGHTA, FQGNSA. The DNA for the CDR3 is TGTGCCAGCAGCTTAAGCGGGTCCGGTGATACGCAGTATTTT. Translated, it gives CASSLSGSGDTQYF.

The chain has TRBV2 and TRBJ1-4, with D possibly TRBD1 on 5 matching bases. Looked up from germline, CDR1 is SNHLY and CDR2 is FYNNEI. The V gene lost 0 bases and the J gene lost 3 bases, with 11 bases spanning the gap. The CDR3 runs to 16 residues. In DNA form, the CDR3 reads TGTGCCAGCAGTGAAGCGTCGACAGCTCCTAATGAAAAACTGTTTTTT. Translating it yields CASSEASTAPNEKLFF.

The sample holds many counts of this clonotype. The chain uses TRBV7-9 and TRBJ2-7, with D unresolved. V lost 2 bases to trimming and J lost 0 bases, with 17 bases between them. CDR3 length equals 17 residues. Germline-derived CDR1 and CDR2 are SEHNR and FQNEAQ (reference sequence). CDR3 loop: CASSLPVGGPSSYEQYV. The CDR3, as DNA: TGTGCCAGCAGCTTACCAGTCGGCGGCCCTAGCTCCTACGAGCAGTACGTC.

This clonotype was picked up a small number of times. The rearrangement links TRBV24-1 to TRBJ2-2; 9 nucleotides line up with TRBD1. V was clipped by 6 bases and J by 2 bases; unmatched bases: 3. CDR1 and CDR2 (germline): KGHDR, SFDVKD. This CDR3 has 15 amino acids. The CDR3 DNA is TGTGCCACCAGTAAGGGACAGGGAAACACCGGGGAGCTGTTTTTT. It specifies CATSKGQGNTGELFF.

CDR3 residues: CASSVVPGTQYNEQFF. For the CDR3, the DNA is TGTGCCAGCAGCGTAGTGCCCGGGACACAATACAATGAGCAGTTCTTC. The chain has TRBV9 and TRBJ2-1; TRBD1 might be the D (6 bases). This CDR3 region has 16 residues. The germline V gene encodes CDR1 SGDLS and CDR2 YYNGEE. V lost 0 bases and J lost 4, with 14 bases in between. The variable domain in full, completed from reference TRBV9 and TRBJ2-1, reads DSGVTQTPKHLITATGQRVTLRCSPRSGDLSVYWYQQSLDQGLQFLIQYYNGEERAKGNILERFSAQQFPDLHSELNLSSLELGDSALYFCASSVVPGTQYNEQFFGPGTRLTVL.

This clonotype was observed many times. The chain links TRBV7-2 to TRBJ2-1; the match to TRBD2 covers 14 bases. V dropped 5 bases and J dropped 8; count of bases not matched to a gene: 5. Germline-derived CDR1 and CDR2 are SGHTA and FQGNSA. The CDR3 totals 15 residues. The chain's CDR3 is CASSDGLAGGHEQFF. The CDR3 DNA reads as TGTGCCAGCAGCGACGGACTAGCGGGAGGTCATGAGCAGTTCTTC.

V gene TRBV24-1 combines with J gene TRBJ2-3; the D gene is possibly TRBD1 (5 bases). CDR1 and CDR2 from the germline V gene are KGHDR and SFDVKD. Deletions cut 12 bases from V and 5 bases from J, with 17 bases between. The CDR3 has 13 amino acids. The CDR3 protein is CAVAQGAKDTQYF. The CDR3 DNA is TGTGCCGTCGCCCAAGGGGCGAAAGATACGCAGTATTTT.

This clonotype was seen only a few times. The chain joins TRBV6-5 to TRBJ1-1; no clear D. Germline values: CDR1 MNHEY, CDR2 SVGAGI. The CDR3 runs 14 residues. Trimming took off 0 bases at V and 5 bases at J, with 10 bases between the two ends. This CDR3 reads CASSYSSGGTEAFF. The CDR3 nucleotides read TGTGCCAGCAGTTACTCCAGCGGCGGAACTGAAGCTTTCTTT.

This clonotype was picked up many times. The chain is built from TRBV7-2 and TRBJ1-2, with 9 bases identical to TRBD1. V lost 4 bases, J lost 2 bases, and 5 bases stayed unmatched. CDR1 and CDR2 (germline): SGHTA, FQGNSA. CDR3 length: 15 amino acids. CDR3 coding DNA: TGTGCCAGCAGCTCGGGGACAGGGTTCAACTATGGCTACACCTTC. It encodes CASSSGTGFNYGYTF.

The rearrangement links TRBV7-2 to TRBJ2-7, with 8 bases matching TRBD2. Germline-derived CDR1 and CDR2 are SGHTA and FQGNSA. The length of the CDR3 is 16 residues. The V gene end was trimmed by 0 bases and the J gene end by 7 bases; junction bases not matched to a gene: 11. DNA of the CDR3: TGTGCCAGCAGCTTAGCGCCACTAGCGGCTTCGGGGGAGCAGTACTTC. As protein: CASSLAPLAASGEQYF. Drawing the rest from reference TRBV7-2 and TRBJ2-7, the complete variable domain is GAGVSQSPSNKVTEKGKDVELRCDPISGHTALYWYRQSLGQGLEFLIYFQGNSAPDKSGLPSDRFSAERTGGSVSTLTIQRTQQEDSAVYLCASSLAPLAASGEQYFGPGTRLTVT.

This clonotype was detected many times. This sequence joins TRBV7-2 and TRBJ2-1; D not certain. V lost 6 bases and J lost 0, with 12 bases in between. Per the germline V gene, CDR1 is SGHTA and CDR2 is FQGNSA. CDR3 length equals 15 residues. Here the CDR3 DNA reads TGTGCCAGCAGAATAACACCGAGCTCCTACAATGAGCAGTTCTTC. It encodes CASRITPSSYNEQFF.

In this sample, this clonotype turned up a few times. V is TRBV24-1 and J is TRBJ2-3, with unresolved D. CDR1 and CDR2 (germline): KGHDR, SFDVKD. Trimming took 2 bases from V and 9 from J, leaving 11 bases between them. The CDR3 runs to 13 residues. CDR3 sequence (DNA): TGTGCCACCAGTGATTCTCAGACAAACACGCAGTATTTT. It yields the protein CATSDSQTNTQYF.

This clonotype was counted only a few times. The chain joins TRBV6-1 to TRBJ2-1; D may correspond to TRBD1 or TRBD2 (7 bases each). This CDR3 contains 14 residues. From germline, CDR1 is MNHNS and CDR2 SASEGT. Trimming stripped 2 bases from V and 15 bases from J, with 20 bases between. The DNA of the CDR3 is TGTGCCAGCAGTGAAAGACAGGGTGCGGGAGAAACGTTCTTC. This gives the protein CASSERQGAGETFF.

This clonotype was seen more than once but under ten times. The genes are TRBV10-3 and TRBJ1-1, with D hard to call. The CDR3 spans 14 residues. The V end lost 4 bases, the J end lost 1 base, and 10 bases lay between the germline ends. The germline CDR1 and CDR2 sequences are ENHRY and SYGVKD. CDR3 region: CAISVDSQNTEAFF. DNA of the CDR3: TGTGCCATCAGTGTAGACTCCCAGAACACTGAAGCTTTCTTT.

This rearrangement joins TRBV5-6 to TRBJ2-7, with 7 nucleotides matching TRBD1. V lost 5 bases to trimming and J lost 0 bases; unmatched junction nucleotides: 5. Germline CDR1 SGHDT, CDR2 YYEEEE. This CDR3 comprises 14 residues. This CDR3 reads CASRGDSDSYEQYF. CDR3 sequence (DNA): TGTGCCAGCAGGGGGGACAGCGACTCCTACGAGCAGTACTTC.

This clonotype occurred many times. The rearrangement uses TRBV7-8 and TRBJ2-7, with D unresolved. Germline V CDR1 and CDR2: SGHVS, FQNEAQ. V lost 6 bases and J lost 1, with 13 bases in between. CDR3 length: 14 residues. The CDR3 region has the DNA TGTGCCAGCAGTTTACGTGTGGAGTCCTACGAGCAGTACTTC. Its protein product is CASSLRVESYEQYF. The variable domain in full, completed from reference TRBV7-8 and TRBJ2-7, reads GAGVSQSPRYKVAKRGQDVALRCDPISGHVSLFWYQQALGQGPEFLTYFQNEAQLDKSGLPSDRFFAERPEGSVSTLKIQRTQQEDSAVYLCASSLRVESYEQYFGPGTRLTVT.

The genes are TRBV4-2 and TRBJ2-3, with 11 bases that match TRBD2. Germline-derived CDR1 and CDR2 are LGHNA and YNFKEQ. The CDR3 has 16 residues. J gave up 4 bases and V 3 bases, and 6 bases lay outside the gene matches. CDR3 amino acids: CASSQGLAVSSDTQYF. In DNA form, the CDR3 reads TGTGCCAGCAGCCAGGGACTAGCGGTGTCATCAGATACGCAGTATTTT.

This clonotype was counted ten times or more. V is TRBV7-2 and J is TRBJ2-3; the match to TRBD2 covers 8 bases. The CDR3 totals 17 residues. Losses at the gene ends were 2 bases for V and 8 bases for J; bases not matched to a gene: 15. The V gene's germline CDR1 is SGHTA and CDR2 FQGNSA. CDR3 sequence: CASSLLAGGGFPRTQYF. The CDR3 DNA reads TGTGCCAGCAGCTTACTAGCGGGTGGGGGATTCCCACGTACGCAGTATTTT.

This sequence joins TRBV30 and TRBJ1-2, with a possible D match to TRBD1 (6 bases). Germline assignment: CDR1 GTSNPN and CDR2 SVGIG (reference sequence). The CDR3 covers 12 residues. V was pared by 5 bases and J by 4 bases, with 11 bases between. As DNA, the CDR3 is TGTGCCTGGGCGCAGGGGTCCTATGGCTACACCTTC. Its translation: CAWAQGSYGYTF.

As for this clonotype: This could be a read error, since a much larger clone is one nucleotide away. The V gene is TRBV12-3 or TRBV12-4, the J gene TRBJ1-5, with a possible D match to TRBD1 (5 bases). This CDR3 is built from 14 residues. The CDR3 DNA reads as TGTGCCAGCAGTTACGGACACACAAATCAGCACCAGCATTTT. Translating it yields CASSYGHTNQHQHF.